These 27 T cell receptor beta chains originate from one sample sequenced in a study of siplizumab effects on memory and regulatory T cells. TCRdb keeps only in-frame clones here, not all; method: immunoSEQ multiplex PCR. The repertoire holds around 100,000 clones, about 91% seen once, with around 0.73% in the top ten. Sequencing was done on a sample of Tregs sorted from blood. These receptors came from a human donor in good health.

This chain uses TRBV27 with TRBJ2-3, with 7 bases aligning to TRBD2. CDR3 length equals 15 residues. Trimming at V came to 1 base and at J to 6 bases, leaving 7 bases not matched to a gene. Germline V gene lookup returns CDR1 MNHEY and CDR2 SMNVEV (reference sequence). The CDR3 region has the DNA TGTGCCAGCAGTTTATGGGGCCTAGCGGCGGATACGCAGTATTTT. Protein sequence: CASSLWGLAADTQYF.

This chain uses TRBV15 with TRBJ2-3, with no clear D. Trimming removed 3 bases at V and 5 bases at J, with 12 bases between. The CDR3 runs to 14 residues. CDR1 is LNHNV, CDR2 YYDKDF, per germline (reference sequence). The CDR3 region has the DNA TGTGCCACCAGCAGTTCTCAGACGGTAGATACGCAGTATTTT. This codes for CATSSSQTVDTQYF.

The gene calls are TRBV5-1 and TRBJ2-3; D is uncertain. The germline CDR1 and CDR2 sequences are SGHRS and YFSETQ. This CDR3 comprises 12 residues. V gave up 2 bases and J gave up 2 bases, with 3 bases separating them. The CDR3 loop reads CASSFNTDTQYF. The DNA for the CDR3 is TGCGCCAGCAGCTTCAACACAGATACGCAGTATTTT.

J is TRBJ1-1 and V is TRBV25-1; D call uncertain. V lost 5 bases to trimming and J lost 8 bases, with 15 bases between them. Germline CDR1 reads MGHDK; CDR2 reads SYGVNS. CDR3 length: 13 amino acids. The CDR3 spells CASSSQWLSEAFF. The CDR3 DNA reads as TGTGCCAGCAGTTCGCAATGGCTTTCCGAAGCTTTCTTT.

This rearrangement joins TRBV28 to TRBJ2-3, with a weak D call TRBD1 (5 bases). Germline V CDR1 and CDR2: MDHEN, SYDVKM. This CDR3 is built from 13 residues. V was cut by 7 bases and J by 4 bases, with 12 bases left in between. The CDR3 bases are TGTGCCAGCAAAGGGTTGGGGCCAGATACGCAGTATTTT. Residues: CASKGLGPDTQYF. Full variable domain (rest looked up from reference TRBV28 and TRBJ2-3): DVKVTQSSRYLVKRTGEKVFLECVQDMDHENMFWYRQDPGLGLRLIYFSYDVKMKEKGDIPEGYSVSREKKERFSLILESASTNQTSMYLCASKGLGPDTQYFGPGTRLTVL.

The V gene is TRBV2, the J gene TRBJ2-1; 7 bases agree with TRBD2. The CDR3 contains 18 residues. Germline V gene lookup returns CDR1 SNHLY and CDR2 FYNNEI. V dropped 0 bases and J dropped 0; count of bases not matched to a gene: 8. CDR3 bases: TGTGCCAGCAGTGAAGCCGGGACTACCACGAGCTCCTACAATGAGCAGTTCTTC. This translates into CASSEAGTTTSSYNEQFF.

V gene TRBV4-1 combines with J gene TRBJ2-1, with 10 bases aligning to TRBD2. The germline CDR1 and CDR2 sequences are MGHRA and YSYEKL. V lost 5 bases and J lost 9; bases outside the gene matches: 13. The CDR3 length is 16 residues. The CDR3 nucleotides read TGCGCCAGCAGCTTTGGACTAGCGGTCTTGGGAGGTGAGCAGTTCTTC. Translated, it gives CASSFGLAVLGGEQFF.

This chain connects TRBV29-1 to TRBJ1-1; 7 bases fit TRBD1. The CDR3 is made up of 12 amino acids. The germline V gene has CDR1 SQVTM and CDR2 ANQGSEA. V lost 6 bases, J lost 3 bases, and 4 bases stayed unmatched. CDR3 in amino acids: CSVRTGHTEAFF. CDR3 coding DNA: TGCAGCGTCCGGACAGGCCACACTGAAGCTTTCTTT.

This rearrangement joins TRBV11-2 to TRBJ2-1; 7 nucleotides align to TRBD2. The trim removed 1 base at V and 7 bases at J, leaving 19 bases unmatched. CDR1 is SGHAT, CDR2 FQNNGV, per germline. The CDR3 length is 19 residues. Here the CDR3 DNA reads TGTGCCAGCAGCTTAGCTTTATACCCGGCGCGGGAGAAATTAAATGAGCAGTTCTTC. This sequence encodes CASSLALYPAREKLNEQFF. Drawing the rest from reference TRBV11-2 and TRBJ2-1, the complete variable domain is EAGVAQSPRYKIIEKRQSVAFWCNPISGHATLYWYQQILGQGPKLLIQFQNNGVVDDSQLPKDRFSAERLKGVDSTLKIQPAKLEDSAVYLCASSLALYPAREKLNEQFFGPGTRLTVL.

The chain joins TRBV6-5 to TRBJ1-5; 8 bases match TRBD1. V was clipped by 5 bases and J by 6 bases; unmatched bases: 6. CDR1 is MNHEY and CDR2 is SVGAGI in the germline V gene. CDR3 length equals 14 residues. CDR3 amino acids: CASSTRTGRQPQHF. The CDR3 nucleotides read TGTGCCAGCAGTACCCGGACAGGGCGTCAGCCCCAGCATTTT.

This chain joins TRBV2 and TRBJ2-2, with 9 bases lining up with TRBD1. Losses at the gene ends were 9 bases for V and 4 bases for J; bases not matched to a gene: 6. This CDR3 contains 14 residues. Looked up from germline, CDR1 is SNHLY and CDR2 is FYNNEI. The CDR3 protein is CASTRQGGTGELFF. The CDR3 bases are TGTGCCAGTACCAGACAGGGGGGCACCGGGGAGCTGTTTTTT.

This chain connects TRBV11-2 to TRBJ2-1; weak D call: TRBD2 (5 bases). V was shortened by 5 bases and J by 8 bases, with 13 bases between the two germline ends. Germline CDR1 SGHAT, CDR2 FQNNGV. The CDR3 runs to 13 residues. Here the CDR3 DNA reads TGTGCCAGCAGCCGTACGCGAGGGCATGAGCAGTTCTTC. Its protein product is CASSRTRGHEQFF. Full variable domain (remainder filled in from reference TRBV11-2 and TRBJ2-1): EAGVAQSPRYKIIEKRQSVAFWCNPISGHATLYWYQQILGQGPKLLIQFQNNGVVDDSQLPKDRFSAERLKGVDSTLKIQPAKLEDSAVYLCASSRTRGHEQFFGPGTRLTVL.

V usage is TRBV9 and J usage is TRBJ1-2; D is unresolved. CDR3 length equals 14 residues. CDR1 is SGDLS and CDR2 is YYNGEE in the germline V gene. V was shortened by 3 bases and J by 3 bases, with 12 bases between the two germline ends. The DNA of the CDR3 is TGTGCCAGCAGCGCCAGAGGCAGCCACTATGGCTACACCTTC. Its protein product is CASSARGSHYGYTF.

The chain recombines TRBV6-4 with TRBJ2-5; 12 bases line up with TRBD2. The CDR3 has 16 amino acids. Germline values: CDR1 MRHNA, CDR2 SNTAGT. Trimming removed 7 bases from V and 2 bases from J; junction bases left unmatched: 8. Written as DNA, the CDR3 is TGTGCCAGCACCTCCCTAGCGGGAGGGATTCAAGAGACCCAGTACTTC. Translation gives CASTSLAGGIQETQYF.

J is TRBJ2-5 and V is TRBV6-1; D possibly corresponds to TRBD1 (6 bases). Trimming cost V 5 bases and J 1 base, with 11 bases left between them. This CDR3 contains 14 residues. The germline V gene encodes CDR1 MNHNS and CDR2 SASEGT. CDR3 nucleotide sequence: TGTGCCAGCAGTATGGGGGCGGTCCAAGAGACCCAGTACTTC. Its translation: CASSMGAVQETQYF.

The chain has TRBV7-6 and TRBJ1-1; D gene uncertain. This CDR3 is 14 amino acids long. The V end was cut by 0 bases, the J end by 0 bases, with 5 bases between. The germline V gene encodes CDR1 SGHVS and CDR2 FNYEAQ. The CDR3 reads CASSLAGMNTEAFF. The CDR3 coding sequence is TGTGCCAGCAGCTTAGCTGGTATGAACACTGAAGCTTTCTTT.

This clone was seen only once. The DNA of the CDR3 is TGTGCCAGCAGTTTGCGGTTCCCGCATCTTGTGCAGTACTTC. As protein: CASSLRFPHLVQYF. The chain employs TRBV6-6 and TRBJ2-7; D remains ambiguous. Germline loops: CDR1 MNHNY, CDR2 SVGAGI (reference sequence). Between the trimmed V and J ends, which lost 4 bases and 9 bases, there was a span of 19 bases. The length of the CDR3 is 14 residues.

The CDR3 sequence: CASRPPGLAFREQYF. As DNA, the CDR3 is TGTGCCAGCAGGCCCCCGGGACTAGCCTTCCGCGAGCAGTACTTC. This chain links TRBV6-5 with TRBJ2-7, with 9 bases matching TRBD2. CDR3 size: 15 residues. Looked up from germline, CDR1 is MNHEY and CDR2 is SVGAGI. The V gene end was trimmed by 6 bases and the J gene end by 6 bases; junction bases not matched to a gene: 12.

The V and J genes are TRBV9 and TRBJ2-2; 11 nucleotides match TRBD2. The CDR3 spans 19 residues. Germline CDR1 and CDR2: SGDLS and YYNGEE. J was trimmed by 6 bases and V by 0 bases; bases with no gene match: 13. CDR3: CASSVASGRSGGFSGELFF. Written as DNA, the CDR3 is TGTGCCAGCAGCGTAGCTAGCGGGAGGTCAGGTGGTTTCTCCGGGGAGCTGTTTTTT.

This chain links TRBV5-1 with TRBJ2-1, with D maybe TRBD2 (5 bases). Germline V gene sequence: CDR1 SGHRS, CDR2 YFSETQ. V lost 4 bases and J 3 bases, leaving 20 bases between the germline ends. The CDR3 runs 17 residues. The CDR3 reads CASSPNPSGVNYNEQFF. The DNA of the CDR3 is TGCGCCAGCAGCCCGAACCCGAGCGGAGTGAACTACAATGAGCAGTTCTTC.

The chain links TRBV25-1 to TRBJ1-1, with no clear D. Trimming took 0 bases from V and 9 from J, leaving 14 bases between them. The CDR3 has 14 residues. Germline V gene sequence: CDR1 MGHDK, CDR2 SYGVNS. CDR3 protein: CASSEYAPGNKAFF. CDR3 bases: TGTGCCAGCAGTGAATACGCACCAGGAAATAAAGCTTTCTTT.

The CDR3 here is CASSRSPGAGPEAFF. The DNA for the CDR3 is TGTGCCAGCAGCAGGTCCCCGGGGGCGGGACCTGAAGCTTTCTTT. The chain carries TRBV7-2 and TRBJ1-1; D is possibly TRBD1 (6 bases). The length of the CDR3 is 15 residues. Germline lookup yields CDR1 SGHTA and CDR2 FQGNSA. V shed 5 bases and J shed 6 bases, with 19 bases lying between them.

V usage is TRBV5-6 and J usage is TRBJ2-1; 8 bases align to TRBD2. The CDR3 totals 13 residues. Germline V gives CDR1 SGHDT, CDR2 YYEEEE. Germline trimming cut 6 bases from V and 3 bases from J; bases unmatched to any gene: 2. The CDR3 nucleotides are TGTGCCAGCATTGGGACTAGCTACAATGAGCAGTTCTTC. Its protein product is CASIGTSYNEQFF. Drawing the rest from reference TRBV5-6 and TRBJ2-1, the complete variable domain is DAGVTQSPTHLIKTRGQQVTLRCSPKSGHDTVSWYQQALGQGPQFIFQYYEEEERQRGNFPDRFSGHQFPNYSSELNVNALLLGDSALYLCASIGTSYNEQFFGPGTRLTVL.

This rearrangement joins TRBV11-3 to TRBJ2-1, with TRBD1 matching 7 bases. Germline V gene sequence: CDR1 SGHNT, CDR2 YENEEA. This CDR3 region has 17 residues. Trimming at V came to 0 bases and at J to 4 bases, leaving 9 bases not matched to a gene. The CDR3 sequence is CASSLDSGTEAYNEQFF. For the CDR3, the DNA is TGTGCCAGCAGCTTAGACTCCGGGACAGAGGCATACAATGAGCAGTTCTTC.

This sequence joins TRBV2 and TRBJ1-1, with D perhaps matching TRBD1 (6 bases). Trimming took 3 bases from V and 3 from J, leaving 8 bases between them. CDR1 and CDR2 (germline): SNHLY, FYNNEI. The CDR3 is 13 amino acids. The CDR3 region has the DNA TGTGCCAGCAGTGACGAGGGGGACACTGAAGCTTTCTTT. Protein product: CASSDEGDTEAFF.

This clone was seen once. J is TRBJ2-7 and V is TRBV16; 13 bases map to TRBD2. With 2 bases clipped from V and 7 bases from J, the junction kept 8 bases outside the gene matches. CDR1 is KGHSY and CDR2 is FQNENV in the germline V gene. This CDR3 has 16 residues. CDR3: CASSQPTSGRFEEQYF. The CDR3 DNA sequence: TGTGCCAGCAGCCAACCGACTAGCGGGAGGTTCGAGGAGCAGTACTTC.

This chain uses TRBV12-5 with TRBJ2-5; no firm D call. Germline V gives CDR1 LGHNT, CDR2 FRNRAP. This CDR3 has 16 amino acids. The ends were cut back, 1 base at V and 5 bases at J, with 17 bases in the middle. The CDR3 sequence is CASGLARMSSLETQYF. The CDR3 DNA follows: TGTGCTAGTGGTTTGGCCCGAATGTCAAGCCTGGAGACCCAGTACTTC.